The 11 T cell receptor beta chains reported below all come from one sample, sequenced in a study of patients and donors after allogeneic stem cell transplantation (TCRdb year 2020). Libraries were made using RT-PCR. Sequencer: NextSeq 550. TCRdb ran its own pipeline on the public reads, namely fastp trimming at Q25 and MiXCR clone calling, and kept in-frame beta chains. Rows matching on CDR3 protein sequence are summarized as one entry with the most common DNA and genes. The sample table lists about a million distinct CDR3 sequences, over 15% of them with a count of one. The biggest ten clones account for approximately 5.9% of the sample. The sample consisted of blood, either unsorted or a sorted T cell fraction (not recorded which). These receptor sequences come from a human donor who was either an allogeneic HSCT recipient or a stem cell or donor lymphocyte infusion donor (not recorded which). It is not recorded whose cells these are; they may come from a transplant donor.

In its sample, this clonotype was seen a few times. V usage is TRBV7-9 and J usage is TRBJ2-1; a weak D match, TRBD1 (5 bases). V was clipped by 4 bases and J by 4 bases, with 11 bases between them. The CDR3 runs to 14 residues. Germline-derived CDR1 and CDR2 are SEHNR and FQNEAQ (reference sequence). CDR3: CASSSTKGYNEQFF. The CDR3 bases are TGTGCCAGCAGCTCCACAAAGGGGTACAATGAGCAGTTCTTC.

V and J are TRBV18 and TRBJ1-5; no clear D gene. Trimming removed 4 bases at V and 5 bases at J, with 12 bases between. This CDR3 contains 14 residues. Germline CDR1 KGHSH, CDR2 LQKENI. CDR3 region: CASSRLGVDQPQHF. The CDR3 DNA sequence: TGTGCCAGCTCACGCTTGGGAGTGGATCAGCCCCAGCATTTT.

The V and J genes are TRBV4-1 and TRBJ2-5; D gene unclear. The CDR3 has 15 amino acids. V was pared by 0 bases and J by 2 bases, with 10 bases between. Germline V gene sequence: CDR1 MGHRA, CDR2 YSYEKL. CDR3 amino acids: CASSQEVGLQETQYF. CDR3 coding DNA: TGCGCCAGCAGCCAAGAGGTCGGGTTGCAAGAGACCCAGTACTTC.

Written as DNA, the CDR3 is TGTGCCAGCAGCCTGGACAGGGGGCTCAATGAGCAGTTCTTC. It translates to CASSLDRGLNEQFF. The chain links TRBV7-3 to TRBJ2-1, with 11 bases matching TRBD1. CDR3 length: 14 residues. V lost 5 bases to trimming and J lost 6 bases; unmatched junction nucleotides: 3. Germline values: CDR1 SGHTA, CDR2 FQGTGA. The full variable domain, rest sourced from reference TRBV7-3 and TRBJ2-1, is GAGVSQTPSNKVTEKGKYVELRCDPISGHTALYWYRQSLGQGPEFLIYFQGTGAADDSGLPNDRFFAVRPEGSVSTLKIQRTERGDSAVYLCASSLDRGLNEQFFGPGTRLTVL.

The rearrangement links TRBV5-1 to TRBJ1-2; D is undetermined. With 0 bases removed from V and 1 base from J, the gap between germline ends came to 7 bases. This CDR3 is built from 14 residues. Germline values: CDR1 SGHRS, CDR2 YFSETQ. The CDR3 is CASSLDPINYGYTF. The CDR3 DNA reads TGCGCCAGCAGCTTGGACCCGATTAACTATGGCTACACCTTC.

This rearrangement joins TRBV7-8 to TRBJ2-1; 8 bases are a match to TRBD2. The V gene's germline CDR1 is SGHVS and CDR2 FQNEAQ. This CDR3 has 16 amino acids. V lost 1 base, J lost 3 bases, and 5 bases stayed unmatched. DNA of the CDR3: TGTGCCAGCAGCTTAGGCGGGGGGCCCAGCTACAATGAGCAGTTCTTC. Protein: CASSLGGGPSYNEQFF.

The rearrangement links TRBV20-1 to TRBJ2-5; no clear D. The length of the CDR3 is 13 residues. V lost 2 bases and J 7 bases, leaving 14 bases between the germline ends. Germline CDR1 and CDR2: DFQATT and SNEGSKA (reference sequence). For the CDR3, the DNA is TGCAGTGCTAGATCACTTGAAGGTGTGACCCAGTACTTC. This sequence encodes CSARSLEGVTQYF.

This clonotype was detected many times. This chain connects TRBV4-1 to TRBJ1-5, with D possibly TRBD1 on 5 matching bases. Trimming stripped 4 bases from V and 1 base from J, with 14 bases between. This CDR3 spans 16 amino acids. CDR1 MGHRA and CDR2 YSYEKL come from the germline V gene. CDR3 DNA sequence: TGCGCCAGCAGCCGTGGGGGAATGCAGAGCAATCAGCCCCAGCATTTT. This translates into CASSRGGMQSNQPQHF.

This clonotype appeared a few times. The chain employs TRBV5-1 and TRBJ1-6; 8 bases fit TRBD1. Germline V CDR1 and CDR2: SGHRS, YFSETQ. The CDR3 covers 15 residues. The V gene end was trimmed by 0 bases and the J gene end by 9 bases; junction bases not matched to a gene: 5. The CDR3 DNA is TGCGCCAGCAGCTTGGATGACAGGGGTGGTTCACCCCTCCACTTT. Its protein is CASSLDDRGGSPLHF.

The chain has TRBV6-2 or TRBV6-3 and TRBJ2-7; possible D gene TRBD2, 6 bases. Trimming took 2 bases from V and 1 from J, leaving 12 bases between them. The CDR3 totals 15 residues. Germline CDR1 MNHEY, CDR2 SVGEGT. In DNA form, the CDR3 reads TGTGCCAGCAGTTACGGGGGGACTGGGTCCTACGAGCAGTACTTC. Amino acids: CASSYGGTGSYEQYF.

This clonotype was seen repeatedly, ten times or more. This sequence joins TRBV6-1 and TRBJ1-1; D not certain. The V end was cut by 6 bases, the J end by 1 base, with 9 bases between. The CDR3 contains 13 residues. The V gene's germline CDR1 is MNHNS and CDR2 SASEGT. CDR3 sequence reads: CASRDIRNTEAFF. In DNA, the CDR3 is TGTGCCAGCAGAGACATCAGGAACACTGAAGCTTTCTTT.